A selection of T cell receptor beta chains follows, all from one sample in a study of T-cell memory formation after mild COVID-19. TCRdb passed the 5' RACE reads through MiXCR, listing each CDR3 protein once. The table has a few hundred thousand distinct CDR3 sequences, about 10% seen once. Sequencing was carried out using PBMCs or a T cell subset sorted from them (not recorded which). These receptors were collected from a man aged 18-30 years who had mild COVID-19 (a few samples of this study predate the infection). Cell type and time point are not known. The CDR3 runs from the conserved cysteine through the conserved F or W. The order of the fields is V gene, clone size, D gene, J gene, CDR3 protein, CDR3 DNA. The D gene is left open where the match is weak. The size of a clone is reported for some rows only, either as once, few or many, or as a class for expanded clones.

v_call: TRBV6-6
clone_size: -
d_call: -
j_call: TRBJ2-7
cdr3_aa: CASSRSGHYEQYF
cdr3_nt: TGTGCCAGCAGCCGATCAGGGCACTACGAGCAGTACTTC

v_call: TRBV25-1
clone_size: many
d_call: TRBD1
j_call: TRBJ2-3
cdr3_aa: CASSEQGATDTQYF
cdr3_nt: TGTGCCAGCAGTGAACAGGGGGCAACGGATACGCAGTATTTT

v_call: TRBV6-2/TRBV6-3
clone_size: many
d_call: TRBD1
j_call: TRBJ1-1
cdr3_aa: CASSIRPQGSINTEAFF
cdr3_nt: TGTGCCAGCAGTATCCGACCACAGGGGTCTATTAACACTGAAGCTTTCTTT

v_call: TRBV7-2
clone_size: few
d_call: -
j_call: TRBJ1-1
cdr3_aa: CASSLSGSLNTEAFF
cdr3_nt: TGTGCCAGCAGCTTATCAGGGAGTTTGAACACTGAAGCTTTCTTT

v_call: TRBV7-3
clone_size: few
d_call: -
j_call: TRBJ2-1
cdr3_aa: CASSSRQFAEQFF
cdr3_nt: TGTGCCAGCAGCTCGAGACAGTTCGCGGAGCAGTTCTTC

v_call: TRBV11-2
clone_size: -
d_call: -
j_call: TRBJ2-5
cdr3_aa: CASSLASLGKETQYF
cdr3_nt: TGTGCCAGCAGCTTAGCCAGCCTAGGAAAAGAGACCCAGTACTTC

v_call: TRBV7-2
clone_size: many
d_call: -
j_call: TRBJ2-5
cdr3_aa: CASSTGTPTGTQYF
cdr3_nt: TGTGCCAGCAGCACCGGGACTCCCACCGGGACCCAGTACTTC

v_call: TRBV6-5
clone_size: many
d_call: TRBD1
j_call: TRBJ1-2
cdr3_aa: CASSIRQGSGYTF
cdr3_nt: TGTGCCAGCTCTATCCGACAGGGTAGTGGCTACACCTTC

v_call: TRBV11-2
clone_size: -
d_call: TRBD1
j_call: TRBJ1-1
cdr3_aa: CASSLVPRGQAFF
cdr3_nt: TGTGCCAGCAGCTTAGTCCCCAGGGGGCAAGCTTTCTTT

v_call: TRBV5-1
clone_size: -
d_call: -
j_call: TRBJ1-2
cdr3_aa: CASSLPGPNYGYTF
cdr3_nt: TGCGCCAGCAGCCTACCTGGACCTAACTATGGCTACACCTTC

v_call: TRBV6-6
clone_size: many
d_call: -
j_call: TRBJ2-2
cdr3_aa: CASSPWPTGELFF
cdr3_nt: TGTGCCAGCAGCCCGTGGCCCACCGGGGAGCTGTTTTTT

v_call: TRBV5-1
clone_size: -
d_call: TRBD2
j_call: TRBJ2-5
cdr3_aa: CASSLATSGQETQYF
cdr3_nt: TGCGCCAGCAGCTTGGCTACTAGCGGCCAAGAGACCCAGTACTTC

v_call: TRBV28
clone_size: few
d_call: -
j_call: TRBJ2-3
cdr3_aa: CASREASTDTQYF
cdr3_nt: TGTGCCAGCAGAGAGGCTAGCACAGATACGCAGTATTTT

v_call: TRBV10-3
clone_size: -
d_call: -
j_call: TRBJ1-1
cdr3_aa: CATGALGGDTEAFF
cdr3_nt: TGTGCCACAGGCGCGCTCGGGGGAGACACTGAAGCTTTCTTT

v_call: TRBV18
clone_size: -
d_call: -
j_call: TRBJ2-7
cdr3_aa: CASSRQSYEQYF
cdr3_nt: TGTGCCAGCTCAAGACAGTCCTACGAGCAGTACTTC

v_call: TRBV5-1
clone_size: -
d_call: -
j_call: TRBJ2-3
cdr3_aa: CASSPDSGSNTQYF
cdr3_nt: TGCGCCAGCAGCCCGGATTCGGGTAGCAATACGCAGTATTTT

v_call: TRBV6-2/TRBV6-3
clone_size: -
d_call: TRBD1
j_call: TRBJ2-2
cdr3_aa: CATRPGTENTGELFF
cdr3_nt: TGTGCCACCCGACCCGGGACAGAGAACACCGGGGAGCTGTTTTTT

v_call: TRBV6-2/TRBV6-3
clone_size: -
d_call: TRBD1
j_call: TRBJ2-7
cdr3_aa: CASSYSVLSAGTGTLYEQYF
cdr3_nt: TGTGCCAGCAGTTACTCTGTTTTATCTGCCGGGACAGGGACCCTCTACGAGCAGTACTTC

v_call: TRBV12-3/TRBV12-4
clone_size: -
d_call: TRBD1
j_call: TRBJ1-1
cdr3_aa: CASSRPGQGTTEAFF
cdr3_nt: TGTGCCAGCAGTCGCCCGGGACAGGGGACCACTGAAGCTTTCTTT

v_call: TRBV6-2/TRBV6-3
clone_size: -
d_call: -
j_call: TRBJ1-5
cdr3_aa: CASSWWQANQPQHF
cdr3_nt: TGTGCCAGCAGTTGGTGGCAGGCCAATCAGCCCCAGCATTTT

v_call: TRBV25-1
clone_size: -
d_call: -
j_call: TRBJ2-5
cdr3_aa: CASSELTEETQYF
cdr3_nt: TGTGCCAGCAGTGAATTAACGGAAGAGACCCAGTACTTC

v_call: TRBV19
clone_size: few
d_call: -
j_call: TRBJ1-1
cdr3_aa: CASTPWGATGTEAFF
cdr3_nt: TGTGCCAGTACCCCCTGGGGGGCAACGGGGACTGAAGCTTTCTTT

v_call: TRBV4-1
clone_size: -
d_call: TRBD2
j_call: TRBJ2-1
cdr3_aa: CASSQEGARLAGLEQFF
cdr3_nt: TGCGCCAGCAGCCAAGAAGGGGCGCGACTAGCGGGGCTTGAGCAGTTCTTC

v_call: TRBV11-2
clone_size: few
d_call: -
j_call: TRBJ2-5
cdr3_aa: CASRPWGRSAKTQYF
cdr3_nt: TGTGCCAGCAGACCCTGGGGCAGGTCGGCAAAGACCCAGTACTTC

v_call: TRBV11-2
clone_size: many
d_call: -
j_call: TRBJ2-5
cdr3_aa: CASRSNRHRETQYF
cdr3_nt: TGTGCCAGCAGGTCAAACCGCCATCGTGAGACCCAGTACTTC

v_call: TRBV5-1
clone_size: few
d_call: TRBD2
j_call: TRBJ2-3
cdr3_aa: CASSFQAWAGGSTDTQYF
cdr3_nt: TGCGCCAGCAGCTTTCAGGCTTGGGCGGGGGGATCCACAGATACGCAGTATTTT